This T cell receptor (beta chain) was recovered during a study of identical twins. General study results and limits: Sharing of beta out-of-frame sequences by twins showed a weaker excess. A partial confounding effect on zero-insertion analyses could come from invariant MAIT and iNKT cells.

In its sample, this clonotype was seen many times. What it binds is not known. The J segment lost 8 bases and the V segment lost 5 bases, leaving 14 bases of the junction unmatched. CDR1 is MNHEY and CDR2 is SMNVEV in the germline V gene (reference sequence). The CDR3 length is 15 residues. TCRdb reanalysed the 5' RACE reads using MiXCR and keeps one entry per CDR3 protein. The sample gives 500,000 to 650,000 distinct CDR3 sequences, just over 7% of which show up once; 1.6% is in the top ten. This same sample was also taken into another study, of yellow fever vaccine responses in identical twins.

This rearrangement joins TRBV27 to TRBJ1-2; 7 positions agree with TRBD1. The sequence was obtained from a woman between 18 and 29 years old in good health. The sequencing sample was made of PBMCs. The CDR3 DNA is TGTGCCAGCAGTCCCCCGGGACAGTTCTATGTGGGCTACACCTTC. Translating it yields CASSPPGQFYVGYTF.